The 32 T cell receptor beta chains below come from one sample, sequenced in a study of cytomegalovirus exposure and HLA in healthy donors. In the PCR, 60 Vbeta and 13 Jbeta primers were used. Using immunoSEQ multiplex PCR, the repertoire was profiled, and TCRdb retains in-frame clones only, with some absent. The data contain 90,000 to 120,000 clones, roughly four fifths of them singletons. Sequencing input: PBMCs. The origin of the receptors is a male donor in good health and CMV-seropositive.

The chain joins TRBV13 to TRBJ2-5, with a weak D call TRBD2 (5 bases). Trimming left V 0 bases short and J 1 base short, with 6 bases between. This CDR3 has 14 residues. The germline V gene has CDR1 PRHDT and CDR2 FYEKMQ (reference sequence). Here the CDR3 reads CASSLGGVQETQYF. The CDR3, as DNA: TGTGCCAGCAGCTTAGGCGGGGTCCAAGAGACCCAGTACTTC. Filled out from reference TRBV13 and TRBJ2-5, the complete variable domain reads AAGVIQSPRHLIKEKRETATLKCYPIPRHDTVYWYQQGPGQDPQFLISFYEKMQSDKGSIPDRFSAQQFSDYHSELNMSSLELGDSALYFCASSLGGVQETQYFGPGTRLLVL.

V gene TRBV6-5 combines with J gene TRBJ1-2; unclear D gene. This CDR3 spans 13 amino acids. CDR1 and CDR2 (germline): MNHEY, SVGAGI. Trimming left V 6 bases short and J 4 bases short, with 12 bases between. The CDR3 DNA is TGTGCCAGCAGGCCGCCTCGCAGCTATGGCTACACCTTC. It is translated as CASRPPRSYGYTF.

V is TRBV6-5 and J is TRBJ1-2; the match to TRBD1 covers 9 bases. Germline V CDR1 and CDR2: MNHEY, SVGAGI. The CDR3 sequence is 15 residues long. The J segment lost 3 bases and the V segment lost 7 bases, leaving 9 bases of the junction unmatched. The chain's CDR3 is CASTPGQGGYYGYTF. CDR3 nucleotides: TGTGCCAGCACTCCGGGACAGGGAGGTTACTATGGCTACACCTTC.

This sequence joins TRBV4-1 and TRBJ2-3; TRBD2 agrees at 7 bases. Germline values: CDR1 MGHRA, CDR2 YSYEKL. The CDR3 sequence is 19 residues long. The trim removed 4 bases at V and 1 base at J, leaving 17 bases unmatched. The CDR3 sequence is CASSRLGVAGILGTDTQYF. CDR3 in DNA: TGCGCCAGCAGCCGGCTCGGGGTAGCGGGCATTCTTGGCACAGATACGCAGTATTTT.

V gene TRBV4-3 combines with J gene TRBJ2-2, with D maybe TRBD2 (6 bases). The CDR3 runs 16 residues. Trimming pared 0 bases from V and 1 base from J, leaving 9 bases between. Germline CDR1 LGHNA, CDR2 YSLEER. Here the CDR3 DNA reads TGCGCCAGCAGCCAAGACCGGGACTTGAACACCGGGGAGCTGTTTTTT. It codes for CASSQDRDLNTGELFF.

The rearrangement links TRBV6-1 to TRBJ2-7; TRBD2 matches at 8 bases. This CDR3 contains 15 residues. Per the germline V gene, CDR1 is MNHNS and CDR2 is SASEGT. Unmatched junction bases numbered 6, after V lost 2 bases and J lost 3 bases. The CDR3 is CASSEREGGFYEQYF. CDR3 DNA: TGTGCCAGCAGTGAACGGGAGGGGGGCTTCTACGAGCAGTACTTC.

This clone was seen only a few times. This rearrangement joins TRBV7-2 to TRBJ2-7; D not resolved. The V end was cut by 2 bases, the J end by 4 bases, with 6 bases between. The CDR3 runs to 12 residues. Germline values: CDR1 SGHTA, CDR2 FQGNSA. In DNA, the CDR3 is TGTGCCAGCAGCTTAACGAGATACGAGCAGTACTTC. This codes for CASSLTRYEQYF.

The gene calls are TRBV7-2 and TRBJ2-2; tentatively, D is TRBD1 (6 bases). CDR3 length equals 15 residues. The V end was cut by 4 bases, the J end by 2 bases, with 11 bases between. The germline CDR1 and CDR2 sequences are SGHTA and FQGNSA. CDR3 loop: CASSSRTANTGELFF. The DNA for the CDR3 is TGTGCCAGCAGCTCCCGGACAGCTAACACCGGGGAGCTGTTTTTT. Together with reference TRBV7-2 and TRBJ2-2, the CDR3 gives the full variable domain: GAGVSQSPSNKVTEKGKDVELRCDPISGHTALYWYRQSLGQGLEFLIYFQGNSAPDKSGLPSDRFSAERTGGSVSTLTIQRTQQEDSAVYLCASSSRTANTGELFFGEGSRLTVL.

This chain joins TRBV19 and TRBJ1-1; TRBD1 agrees at 7 bases. The CDR3 totals 14 residues. From germline, CDR1 is LNHDA and CDR2 SQIVND (reference sequence). The V gene end was trimmed by 7 bases and the J gene end by 0 bases; junction bases not matched to a gene: 5. CDR3 nucleotides: TGTGCCAGTAAGCCGACAGGGATGAACACTGAAGCTTTCTTT. Translated, it gives CASKPTGMNTEAFF.

The chain joins TRBV7-8 to TRBJ2-2; 8 bases line up with TRBD1. V shed 5 bases, J shed 4 bases, and the junction held 6 bases outside the gene matches. This CDR3 has 15 residues. Germline loops: CDR1 SGHVS, CDR2 FQNEAQ. The CDR3 coding sequence is TGTGCCAGCAGCGATACAGGGGGAGGCACCGGGGAGCTGTTTTTT. Translating it yields CASSDTGGGTGELFF.

The chain couples TRBV9 to TRBJ1-1; no clear D. Per the germline V gene, CDR1 is SGDLS and CDR2 is YYNGEE. Between the trimmed V and J ends, which lost 2 bases and 4 bases, there was a span of 12 bases. The CDR3 consists of 14 residues. The CDR3 bases are TGTGCCAGCAGCGTTGTAAAAGAGATCACTGAAGCTTTCTTT. Encoded protein: CASSVVKEITEAFF. The full variable domain, its missing parts supplied by reference TRBV9 and TRBJ1-1, is DSGVTQTPKHLITATGQRVTLRCSPRSGDLSVYWYQQSLDQGLQFLIQYYNGEERAKGNILERFSAQQFPDLHSELNLSSLELGDSALYFCASSVVKEITEAFFGQGTRLTVV.

This clone has more than one count but fewer than ten. The V gene is TRBV6-6, the J gene TRBJ2-2, with a weak D call TRBD2 (7 bases). The CDR3 spans 16 residues. CDR1 is MNHNY, CDR2 SVGAGI, per germline (reference sequence). The V end lost 7 bases, the J end lost 1 base, and 16 bases lay between the germline ends. CDR3 sequence (DNA): TGTGCCAGCAACCCCGAGGGGGGGGTGAACACCGGGGAGCTGTTTTTT. Protein product: CASNPEGGVNTGELFF.

This clone has only one observation. The V gene is TRBV10-3, the J gene TRBJ2-7; 8 nucleotides align to TRBD1. Trimming cost V 10 bases and J 5 bases; bases outside gene matches: 10. Germline V gives CDR1 ENHRY, CDR2 SYGVKD. The CDR3 is made up of 13 amino acids. CDR3 DNA sequence: TGTGCCACTTTATACGGACAGGGTAACGAGCAGTACTTC. The encoded protein is CATLYGQGNEQYF.

The V and J genes are TRBV7-8 and TRBJ2-1, with D hard to call. This CDR3 is built from 14 residues. V shed 2 bases and J shed 9 bases, with 14 bases lying between them. Germline CDR1 reads SGHVS; CDR2 reads FQNEAQ. The CDR3 sequence is CASSLFGYNGEQFF. As DNA, the CDR3 is TGTGCCAGCAGCTTATTCGGGTACAATGGTGAGCAGTTCTTC.

The chain carries TRBV5-1 and TRBJ1-6; D is uncertain. Looked up from germline, CDR1 is SGHRS and CDR2 is YFSETQ. V was shortened by 5 bases and J by 1 base, with 10 bases between the two germline ends. The CDR3 length is 15 residues. The CDR3 here is CASSVGSSYNSPLHF. The DNA for the CDR3 is TGCGCCAGCAGTGTCGGGAGTTCCTATAATTCACCCCTCCACTTT.

The chain links TRBV6-6 to TRBJ2-5, with D unresolved. V lost 2 bases and J 5 bases, leaving 3 bases between the germline ends. CDR1 is MNHNY and CDR2 is SVGAGI in the germline V gene (reference sequence). The CDR3 is 11 residues long. CDR3 coding DNA: TGTGCCAGCAGTTACGAGGAGACCCAGTACTTC. Translating it yields CASSYEETQYF.

The table lists this clone with a few counts. J is TRBJ1-5 and V is TRBV4-2; D may be TRBD1 (5 bases). The length of the CDR3 is 17 residues. Germline CDR1 is LGHNA and CDR2 is YNFKEQ. Trimming took 1 base from V and 2 from J, leaving 15 bases between them. Here the CDR3 reads CASSQGEGRGGNQPQHF. For the CDR3, the DNA is TGTGCCAGCAGCCAAGGAGAGGGGCGGGGAGGCAATCAGCCCCAGCATTTT.

This clone has only one observation. CDR3 coding DNA: TGTGCCAGCAGTTCCCGCGGCCGGACAGGGCTTCAGCCCCAGCATTTT. Its protein product is CASSSRGRTGLQPQHF. The rearrangement links TRBV27 to TRBJ1-5; 8 bases are a match to TRBD1. V trimming: 4 bases; J trimming: 6 bases; junction bases outside the gene matches: 11. Germline values: CDR1 MNHEY, CDR2 SMNVEV (reference sequence). The CDR3 loop spans 16 amino acids.

The chain combines TRBV5-1 with TRBJ1-2; D uncertain. CDR3 length equals 16 residues. CDR1 is SGHRS and CDR2 is YFSETQ in the germline V gene. V was clipped by 4 bases and J by 0 bases, with 16 bases between them. As DNA, the CDR3 is TGCGCCAGCAGCCGCGACCCCTCGACACCTAACTATGGCTACACCTTC. Encoded protein: CASSRDPSTPNYGYTF.

The chain carries TRBV7-8 and TRBJ1-1, with D perhaps TRBD1 (6 bases). Trimming shortened V by 4 bases and J by 4 bases, and 16 bases separated the two germline ends. The CDR3 is made up of 15 amino acids. CDR1 and CDR2 (germline): SGHVS, FQNEAQ. The CDR3 loop reads CASSSPGGGGTEAFF. CDR3 nucleotides: TGTGCCAGCAGCTCACCGGGAGGGGGAGGCACTGAAGCTTTCTTT.

CDR3: CASSYVTGYGSPLHF. CDR3 sequence (DNA): TGTGCCAGCAGTTACGTGACAGGCTATGGTTCACCCCTCCACTTT. The chain has TRBV6-5 and TRBJ1-6, with D perhaps matching TRBD1 (6 bases). Per germline, CDR1 MNHEY and CDR2 SVGAGI. This CDR3 spans 15 amino acids. V was pared by 2 bases and J by 9 bases, with 14 bases between.

The chain employs TRBV9 and TRBJ2-7; D might be TRBD1 (5 bases). The ends were cut back, 0 bases at V and 3 bases at J, with 10 bases in the middle. Looked up from germline, CDR1 is SGDLS and CDR2 is YYNGEE. The CDR3 extends over 14 amino acids. CDR3 sequence reads: CASSVAGSNYEQYF. The DNA of the CDR3 is TGTGCCAGCAGCGTAGCAGGGTCGAACTACGAGCAGTACTTC.

The chain recombines TRBV2 with TRBJ2-4, with a weak D call TRBD2 (6 bases). V was clipped by 3 bases and J by 3 bases, with 12 bases between them. The CDR3 runs to 15 residues. Looked up from germline, CDR1 is SNHLY and CDR2 is FYNNEI. The CDR3 coding sequence is TGTGCCAGCAGTGAGATCCGGGGAGGCAAAAACATTCAGTACTTC. This translates into CASSEIRGGKNIQYF.

V usage is TRBV6-5 and J usage is TRBJ1-3; 7 bases line up with TRBD1. V shed 5 bases, J shed 3 bases, and the junction held 4 bases outside the gene matches. Germline V gene sequence: CDR1 MNHEY, CDR2 SVGAGI. The CDR3 length is 14 residues. The CDR3 reads CASSRQGVGNTIYF. The CDR3 region has the DNA TGTGCCAGCAGTCGACAGGGAGTTGGAAACACCATATATTTT.

This rearrangement joins TRBV15 to TRBJ1-5; 7 bases map to TRBD1. V lost 3 bases and J lost 4; bases outside the gene matches: 6. The germline gives CDR1 LNHNV, CDR2 YYDKDF (reference sequence). The length of the CDR3 is 15 residues. CDR3 loop: CATSRRGPDNQPQHF. CDR3 sequence (DNA): TGTGCCACCAGCAGGAGGGGGCCAGATAATCAGCCCCAGCATTTT.

The genes are TRBV10-3 and TRBJ2-7; a weak D match, TRBD2 (6 bases). CDR3 length: 14 amino acids. V lost 4 bases and J 6 bases, leaving 16 bases between the germline ends. CDR1 is ENHRY, CDR2 SYGVKD, per germline. CDR3 region: CAISGPTVGSEQYF. CDR3 bases: TGTGCCATCAGTGGCCCAACAGTCGGGAGCGAGCAGTACTTC.

This clone was seen just once. The V call is TRBV7-2, the J call TRBJ2-1; TRBD2 agrees at 10 bases. The CDR3 length is 15 residues. V lost 0 bases and J lost 14; bases outside the gene matches: 10. The germline V gene encodes CDR1 SGHTA and CDR2 FQGNSA. CDR3 bases: TGTGCCAGCAGCTTAGCTCCTCCAGTGAGCGGGGGGGAGTTCTTC. Translation: CASSLAPPVSGGEFF.

The chain combines TRBV28 with TRBJ1-3, with 8 nucleotides matching TRBD1. Germline values: CDR1 MDHEN, CDR2 SYDVKM. The CDR3 length is 16 residues. Losses at the gene ends were 6 bases for V and 0 bases for J; bases not matched to a gene: 7. The CDR3 sequence is CASSLSGTGSGNTIYF. DNA for the CDR3: TGTGCCAGCAGCCTAAGCGGGACAGGCTCTGGAAACACCATATATTTT. The entire variable domain, with the rest obtained from reference TRBV28 and TRBJ1-3, is as follows: DVKVTQSSRYLVKRTGEKVFLECVQDMDHENMFWYRQDPGLGLRLIYFSYDVKMKEKGDIPEGYSVSREKKERFSLILESASTNQTSMYLCASSLSGTGSGNTIYFGEGSWLTVV.

This rearrangement joins TRBV30 to TRBJ1-4; 10 bases agree with TRBD1. V gave up 4 bases and J gave up 8 bases; unmatched junction bases: 7. The CDR3 spans 14 residues. The germline V gene has CDR1 GTSNPN and CDR2 SVGIG (reference sequence). CDR3 coding DNA: TGTGCCTGGACCCCCGGGACAGGGGAGGAAAAACTGTTTTTT. This gives the protein CAWTPGTGEEKLFF.

The CDR3 coding sequence is TGTGCCAGCAGCTTGGCCGGGACTAGCGGGGGGGCTATAGAGACCCAGTACTTC. It encodes CASSLAGTSGGAIETQYF. The V and J genes are TRBV5-4 and TRBJ2-5, with 16 bases that match TRBD2. Trimming at V came to 0 bases and at J to 4 bases, leaving 6 bases not matched to a gene. This CDR3 has 18 residues. The germline gives CDR1 SGHNT, CDR2 YYREEE (reference sequence).

The J gene is TRBJ2-5, the V gene TRBV7-2; possibly TRBD2 for D (5 bases). V was trimmed by 4 bases and J by 5 bases, leaving 11 bases between them. CDR1 and CDR2 (germline): SGHTA, FQGNSA. This CDR3 region has 13 residues. CDR3 sequence: CASSSAGFETQYF. In DNA, the CDR3 is TGTGCCAGCAGCTCGGCGGGTTTTGAGACCCAGTACTTC. The full variable domain, with the rest looked up from reference TRBV7-2 and TRBJ2-5, is GAGVSQSPSNKVTEKGKDVELRCDPISGHTALYWYRQSLGQGLEFLIYFQGNSAPDKSGLPSDRFSAERTGGSVSTLTIQRTQQEDSAVYLCASSSAGFETQYFGPGTRLLVL.

The V call is TRBV13, the J call TRBJ2-2; 7 bases map to TRBD1. With V trimmed by 6 bases and J by 4 bases, 11 bases remained unmatched. This CDR3 region has 16 residues. Germline CDR1 is PRHDT and CDR2 is FYEKMQ (reference sequence). DNA of the CDR3: TGTGCCAGCAGAGACAGGGTTGGGGCTGGCACCGGGGAGCTGTTTTTT. Protein sequence: CASRDRVGAGTGELFF.